This TCR beta chain came from a study of vaccination and CD4 T cells after COVID-19. Study-level information: Two Hispanic individuals were among six male and four female convalescent patients.

In the case of this clonotype: Its antigen remains unknown.

With 6 bases clipped from V and 6 bases from J, the junction kept 7 bases outside the gene matches. The CDR3 runs to 13 residues. Sequenced with the Oncomine TCR Beta short-read assay was DNA taken from cultured CD4+ T cells. Cultured CD4+ T cells yielded the extracted genomic DNA. TCRdb re-analysed the PCR reads in MiXCR, keeping a single row per CDR3 protein. This table has some 12,000 distinct CDR3 sequences, roughly 73% appearing once. General observations from the study: A median 86.3% of convalescent patients' SARS-CoV-2-reactive clones emerged only after vaccination.

Described treatment: 10-day PBMC culture with coronavirus spike peptide pools or control peptides (ViraFEST assay). Scientists separated out CD4+ T cells through negative selection following 10 days in culture. Sequencing was carried out using CD4+ T cells from blood, cultured in vitro. This chain uses TRBV12-3 or TRBV12-4 with TRBJ2-7; 8 bases align to TRBD1. The TCR originated in a human donor who had recovered from COVID-19. The CDR3 DNA sequence: TGTGCCAGCAGGATGGACAGGGCCCGCGAGCAGTACTTC. Translating gives CASRMDRAREQYF.